The 8 T cell receptor beta chains in this list originate from one sample, sequenced in a study of blood T cell repertoires in COVID-19. Sequenced by immunoSEQ multiplex PCR; TCRdb stores in-frame clones only, minus some. The table lists about 210,000 clones, about 87% of them singletons, with about 9.3% in the top ten. Sequencing was performed on PBMCs or T cells enriched from blood (not recorded which). These receptors originate from a young man with acute COVID-19.

The table lists this clone with a count of one. The gene calls are TRBV30 and TRBJ2-1; the D gene is possibly TRBD2 (6 bases). Trimming removed 4 bases from V and 6 bases from J, with 13 bases in between. The length of the CDR3 is 13 residues. CDR1 and CDR2 from the germline V gene are GTSNPN and SVGIG (reference sequence). In DNA form, the CDR3 reads TGTGCCTGGAAGTGGGGGGTAGCCAATGAGCAGTTCTTC. Translating gives CAWKWGVANEQFF.

CDR3: CASSISGGQGETQYF. DNA for the CDR3: TGCGCCAGCAGCATAAGCGGGGGGCAGGGAGAGACCCAGTACTTC. This rearrangement joins TRBV5-1 to TRBJ2-5; 9 nucleotides line up with TRBD2. V shed 4 bases, J shed 4 bases, and the junction held 8 bases outside the gene matches. There are 15 residues in the CDR3. Per the germline V gene, CDR1 is SGHRS and CDR2 is YFSETQ.

The rearrangement uses TRBV28 and TRBJ1-5, with 9 bases fitting TRBD1. CDR1 is MDHEN and CDR2 is SYDVKM in the germline V gene. After removal of 0 bases from V and 3 bases from J, the junction contained 12 bases not matched to a gene. The CDR3 is made up of 19 amino acids. For the CDR3, the DNA is TGTGCCAGCAGTTTATGGGACAGGGGCCCTGAAACCCCCAATCAGCCCCAGCATTTT. Translating gives CASSLWDRGPETPNQPQHF.

A single count supports this clone. V and J are TRBV30 and TRBJ2-1, with 15 positions matching TRBD2. Trimming at V came to 2 bases and at J to 10 bases, leaving 6 bases not matched to a gene. In germline, CDR1 is GTSNPN, CDR2 SVGIG (reference sequence). There are 15 residues in the CDR3. The CDR3 DNA is TGTGCCTGGAGTCCGGGACTAGCGGGAGGATGGGAGCAGTTCTTC. It encodes CAWSPGLAGGWEQFF.

The chain carries TRBV5-5 and TRBJ2-7; D is undetermined. Germline V gene data show CDR1 as SGHKS and CDR2 as YYEKEE (reference sequence). CDR3 length: 14 residues. V was cut by 2 bases and J by 6 bases, with 15 bases left in between. Written as DNA, the CDR3 is TGTGCCAGCAGCTTTTCCGGTACCCTTGCCGAGCAGTACTTC. Its protein is CASSFSGTLAEQYF. Combining the CDR3 with reference TRBV5-5 and TRBJ2-7 gives the whole variable domain DAGVTQSPTHLIKTRGQQVTLRCSPISGHKSVSWYQQVLGQGPQFIFQYYEKEERGRGNFPDRFSARQFPNYSSELNVNALLLGDSALYLCASSFSGTLAEQYFGPGTRLTVT.

The J gene is TRBJ2-5, the V gene TRBV18, with 13 nucleotides matching TRBD2. CDR3 length: 17 residues. CDR1 is KGHSH, CDR2 LQKENI, per germline. Germline trimming cut 3 bases from V and 4 bases from J; bases unmatched to any gene: 8. The CDR3 DNA follows: TGTGCCAGCTCACCCCCAGGACTAGCGGGAGTACGAGAGACCCAGTACTTC. The encoded protein is CASSPPGLAGVRETQYF.

The chain is built from TRBV5-6 and TRBJ1-1; no clear D. Between the trimmed V and J ends, which lost 4 bases and 1 base, there was a span of 14 bases. The germline V gene encodes CDR1 SGHDT and CDR2 YYEEEE. The CDR3 sequence is 15 residues long. CDR3 nucleotide sequence: TGTGCCAGCAGCCAAGCCCTGGGGAGGAACACTGAAGCTTTCTTT. It encodes CASSQALGRNTEAFF.

V gene TRBV6-1 combines with J gene TRBJ1-3; tentatively, D is TRBD1 (5 bases). Germline-derived CDR1 and CDR2 are MNHNS and SASEGT. V lost 1 base, J lost 4 bases, and 11 bases lay in between. CDR3 length: 15 residues. The CDR3: CASSEDGSGGNTIYF. The CDR3 nucleotides read TGTGCCAGCAGTGAAGATGGATCAGGGGGAAACACCATATATTTT.